This T cell receptor (beta chain) was recovered during a study of blood T cell repertoires in COVID-19. Study context: Collection of acute and convalescent COVID-19 samples took place in the United States, Italy and Spain. In each case, the material was cDNA or gDNA derived from T cells, B-cell-depleted T cells, or PBMCs.

Germline V gene data show CDR1 as SGHAT and CDR2 as FQNNGV. The CDR3 is 14 amino acids. V was cut by 4 bases and J by 10 bases, with 14 bases left in between. As handled by the study authors: Counts of nucleated cells, estimated from reference gene primer amplification, were obtained. TCRdb's copy holds only in-frame clones and misses some; the assay was immunoSEQ multiplex PCR. Clonal size and the V and J genes are those of that table, whereas D and trimming came from the DNA. This table holds 93,000 or so clones, more than 75% found once. This chain uses TRBV11-2 with TRBJ1-6, with D maybe TRBD1 (5 bases). Sequencing was done on a sample of peripheral blood. The receptor's source is a human donor in a cohort sampled during active COVID-19. DNA for the CDR3: TGTGCCAGCAGCTCCAGGGTGGGGGGATCACCCCTCCACTTT. As protein: CASSSRVGGSPLHF.